These 30 T cell receptor beta chains were all obtained from the same sample, sequenced in a study of OX40 agonist ivuxolimab in advanced cancers. The library was obtained by the immunoSEQ multiplex PCR assay. The table comes from immuneACCESS by way of TCRdb, which keeps in-frame sequences with V and J called. Part of the clones is missing from these tables; in studies checked, under half for an unresolved V gene and the rest for unknown reasons. The table for this sample lists about 56,000 clones; approximately 83% of them were counted only once. Together, the top ten hold under 6% of the sample. Sequencing used CD4+ or CD8+ T cells sorted from blood, obtained in a trial of the OX40 agonist ivuxolimab. The origin of the receptors is an adult with an advanced solid tumor such as melanoma, head and neck, liver or kidney cancer.

This clone was detected only a few times. The genes are TRBV6-1 and TRBJ2-2; 10 bases map to TRBD1. V gave up 11 bases and J gave up 5 bases; unmatched junction bases: 8. Germline CDR1 reads MNHNS; CDR2 reads SASEGT. This CDR3 spans 14 amino acids. The CDR3 DNA is TGTGCCTACCGGGACAGGGGTGGGACCGGGGAGCTGTTTTTT. Amino acid sequence: CAYRDRGGTGELFF.

The chain employs TRBV27 and TRBJ1-6, with TRBD1 identical over 8 bases. J lost 6 bases, V lost 5 bases, and 6 bases had no gene match. Germline assignment: CDR1 MNHEY and CDR2 SMNVEV (reference sequence). The CDR3 is made up of 15 amino acids. Written as DNA, the CDR3 is TGTGCCAGCAGTCAAGGGACAGGAGGTAATTCACCCCTCCACTTT. Residues: CASSQGTGGNSPLHF.

The rearrangement joins TRBV6-1 to TRBJ2-7; D remains unclear. Germline V gives CDR1 MNHNS, CDR2 SASEGT. CDR3 length: 15 amino acids. The V and J ends lost 1 base and 3 bases respectively, with 13 bases between them. CDR3 amino acids: CASSEGGWVRYEQYF. The CDR3 DNA reads as TGTGCCAGCAGTGAAGGGGGTTGGGTACGCTACGAGCAGTACTTC.

This clone was picked up a small number of times. This sequence joins TRBV2 and TRBJ1-2, with TRBD1 identical over 8 bases. V lost 6 bases and J lost 4; bases outside the gene matches: 7. Germline-derived CDR1 and CDR2 are SNHLY and FYNNEI. This CDR3 spans 14 amino acids. Here the CDR3 DNA reads TGTGCCAGCAGAGGACAGGGTGAGGGCTATGGCTACACCTTC. Protein product: CASRGQGEGYGYTF.

This clone occurred once. CDR3 nucleotide sequence: TGTGCCAGCCAAGAGGGACAGGGTCCTGTTTCTGGAAACACCATATATTTT. This encodes CASQEGQGPVSGNTIYF. This sequence joins TRBV7-9 and TRBJ1-3, with 9 bases lining up with TRBD1. Germline CDR1 SEHNR, CDR2 FQNEAQ (reference sequence). This CDR3 comprises 17 residues. V was clipped by 8 bases and J by 1 base; unmatched bases: 12.

This chain uses TRBV7-9 with TRBJ1-2, with unresolved D. The germline gives CDR1 SEHNR, CDR2 FQNEAQ (reference sequence). The V end lost 0 bases, the J end lost 8 bases, and 13 bases lay between the germline ends. CDR3 length: 14 residues. The CDR3, as DNA: TGTGCCAGCAGCTTAGCGGGGAGCGGCGGGGGCTACACCTTC. Translated: CASSLAGSGGGYTF.

This sequence joins TRBV6-1 and TRBJ1-2; D possibly corresponds to TRBD1 (6 bases). V lost 11 bases, J lost 0 bases, and 19 bases lay in between. CDR1 is MNHNS, CDR2 SASEGT, per germline. The CDR3 length is 15 residues. CDR3 loop: CAALRGDTANYGYTF. CDR3 DNA: TGTGCCGCCCTACGGGGGGACACCGCTAACTATGGCTACACCTTC.

The chain carries TRBV2 and TRBJ2-2; a weak D match, TRBD2 (6 bases). The V end lost 4 bases, the J end lost 7 bases, and 10 bases lay between the germline ends. The CDR3 extends over 13 amino acids. Germline CDR1 is SNHLY and CDR2 is FYNNEI. As DNA, the CDR3 is TGTGCCAGCAGTGCGGAGGGTGTCGGGGAGCTGTTTTTT. Translation: CASSAEGVGELFF. Supplemented by reference TRBV2 and TRBJ2-2, the full variable domain reads EPEVTQTPSHQVTQMGQEVILRCVPISNHLYFYWYRQILGQKVEFLVSFYNNEISEKSEIFDDQFSVERPDGSNFTLKIRSTKLEDSAMYFCASSAEGVGELFFGEGSRLTVL.

This chain joins TRBV19 and TRBJ2-3; D is undetermined. Germline V gene sequence: CDR1 LNHDA, CDR2 SQIVND (reference sequence). The V end lost 8 bases, the J end lost 0 bases, and 12 bases lay between the germline ends. The CDR3 consists of 14 residues. CDR3 in amino acids: CASLAPGSTDTQYF. CDR3 in DNA: TGTGCCAGTCTGGCCCCCGGCAGCACAGATACGCAGTATTTT.

V gene TRBV2 combines with J gene TRBJ1-1; D uncertain. The germline V and J ends were trimmed by 6 bases and 0 bases, with 8 bases remaining between them. The CDR3 loop spans 13 amino acids. Germline CDR1 and CDR2: SNHLY and FYNNEI. The CDR3 is CASRGWLNTEAFF. The CDR3 nucleotides are TGTGCCAGCAGGGGTTGGCTGAACACTGAAGCTTTCTTT.

The J gene is TRBJ1-2, the V gene TRBV27; no clear D gene. V lost 5 bases and J lost 0, with 10 bases in between. Germline V gene sequence: CDR1 MNHEY, CDR2 SMNVEV (reference sequence). This CDR3 is built from 14 residues. Written as DNA, the CDR3 is TGTGCCAGCAGTCCGCGGCGGACTAACTATGGCTACACCTTC. This gives the protein CASSPRRTNYGYTF.

The rearrangement joins TRBV28 to TRBJ1-5; 8 bases are a match to TRBD1. Per germline, CDR1 MDHEN and CDR2 SYDVKM. The ends lost 10 bases at V and 4 bases at J; junction bases unmatched: 9. CDR3 length equals 14 residues. CDR3 region: CAIRGTGRNQPQHF. CDR3 coding DNA: TGTGCCATTCGTGGGACAGGTCGGAATCAGCCCCAGCATTTT.

The chain is built from TRBV5-8 and TRBJ1-1; D possibly corresponds to TRBD1 (6 bases). V shed 0 bases and J shed 4 bases, with 16 bases lying between them. CDR3 size: 16 residues. Germline V CDR1 and CDR2: SGHTS, YDEGEE. The CDR3 bases are TGTGCCAGCAGCTTGGAGGGGGGTTGGTTGAGCACTGAAGCTTTCTTT. Translated: CASSLEGGWLSTEAFF.

This chain uses TRBV2 with TRBJ2-5; weak D call: TRBD2 (7 bases). This CDR3 has 14 residues. V gave up 6 bases and J gave up 5 bases, with 16 bases separating them. CDR1 is SNHLY and CDR2 is FYNNEI in the germline V gene. The CDR3 here is CASRKEGGGETQYF. The CDR3 coding sequence is TGTGCCAGCAGGAAAGAGGGAGGGGGGGAGACCCAGTACTTC. The whole variable domain, filled in from reference TRBV2 and TRBJ2-5, reads EPEVTQTPSHQVTQMGQEVILRCVPISNHLYFYWYRQILGQKVEFLVSFYNNEISEKSEIFDDQFSVERPDGSNFTLKIRSTKLEDSAMYFCASRKEGGGETQYFGPGTRLLVL.

J is TRBJ2-7 and V is TRBV18; 10 bases line up with TRBD1. CDR3 size: 14 residues. Trimming at V came to 2 bases and at J to 5 bases, leaving 3 bases not matched to a gene. CDR1 and CDR2 (germline): KGHSH, LQKENI. CDR3 coding DNA: TGTGCCAGCTCACCAGGACAGGGGGATAACGAGCAGTACTTC. This codes for CASSPGQGDNEQYF.

The chain has TRBV6-1 and TRBJ1-1; a possible D gene is TRBD1 (5 bases). This CDR3 region has 13 residues. The V end was cut by 6 bases, the J end by 11 bases, with 19 bases between. The germline V gene encodes CDR1 MNHNS and CDR2 SASEGT. Here the CDR3 DNA reads TGTGCCAGCAGCCAACAGGTGTTGGAGGGTGCTTTCTTT. This gives the protein CASSQQVLEGAFF.

J is TRBJ1-2 and V is TRBV9, with D uncertain. Germline loops: CDR1 SGDLS, CDR2 YYNGEE. V was clipped by 0 bases and J by 3 bases, with 9 bases between them. The CDR3 contains 14 residues. In DNA form, the CDR3 reads TGTGCCAGCAGCGTAGATGACGGATACTATGGCTACACCTTC. Translated: CASSVDDGYYGYTF.

This clone was seen just once. Other DNA sequences within the sample encode an identical CDR3. The genes are TRBV19 and TRBJ2-1; a weak D match, TRBD2 (6 bases). The CDR3 extends over 14 amino acids. Trimming removed 3 bases from V and 4 bases from J, with 10 bases in between. From germline, CDR1 is LNHDA and CDR2 SQIVND (reference sequence). The CDR3 DNA follows: TGTGCCAGTAGTATGGGAGGACCTTACAATGAGCAGTTCTTC. This sequence encodes CASSMGGPYNEQFF.

The CDR3 DNA is TGTGCCACCCTCAACGGGACCCGGGGTAATGAGCAGTTCTTC. It is translated as CATLNGTRGNEQFF. V is TRBV10-3 and J is TRBJ2-1; D is tentatively TRBD1 or TRBD2 (5 bases each). From germline, CDR1 is ENHRY and CDR2 SYGVKD. The CDR3 has 14 amino acids. V gave up 10 bases and J gave up 7 bases, with 20 bases separating them.

In DNA form, the CDR3 reads TGTGCCAGCAGCACCGGACTAGCGGGAGTCCTAAACATTCAGTACTTC. Amino acid sequence: CASSTGLAGVLNIQYF. V gene TRBV2 combines with J gene TRBJ2-4, with 13 bases lining up with TRBD2. Trimming at V came to 6 bases and at J to 6 bases, leaving 8 bases not matched to a gene. The germline gives CDR1 SNHLY, CDR2 FYNNEI. This CDR3 contains 16 residues.

V usage is TRBV15 and J usage is TRBJ1-6; maybe TRBD1 (5 bases). This CDR3 has 14 residues. Trimming removed 0 bases at V and 9 bases at J, with 9 bases between. Germline V gene lookup returns CDR1 LNHNV and CDR2 YYDKDF (reference sequence). CDR3 sequence reads: CATSRDRGSSPLHF. The CDR3 bases are TGTGCCACCAGCAGAGACCGGGGCTCTTCACCCCTCCACTTT.

This sequence joins TRBV5-1 and TRBJ2-7; TRBD1 aligns across 7 bases. The CDR3 contains 13 residues. Germline-derived CDR1 and CDR2 are SGHRS and YFSETQ. Trimming cost V 4 bases and J 10 bases; bases outside gene matches: 11. Here the CDR3 DNA reads TGCGCCAGCAGCCAGAACCCGACAGGGCAACAGTACTTC. Protein product: CASSQNPTGQQYF.

The chain joins TRBV16 to TRBJ1-3, with 8 bases identical to TRBD1. The CDR3 is 16 amino acids. V shed 4 bases, J shed 2 bases, and the junction held 7 bases outside the gene matches. CDR1 and CDR2 from the germline V gene are KGHSY and FQNENV. Here the CDR3 reads CASSPLGQAAGNTIYF. The CDR3 DNA sequence: TGTGCCAGCAGCCCCCTGGGACAGGCGGCTGGAAACACCATATATTTT. Together with reference TRBV16 and TRBJ1-3, the CDR3 gives the full variable domain: GEEVAQTPKHLVRGEGQKAKLYCAPIKGHSYVFWYQQVLKNEFKFLISFQNENVFDETGMPKERFSAKCLPNSPCSLEIQATKLEDSAVYFCASSPLGQAAGNTIYFGEGSWLTVV.

The chain links TRBV5-6 to TRBJ2-2, with D perhaps TRBD2 (5 bases). V lost 3 bases to trimming and J lost 6 bases, with 15 bases between them. CDR1 and CDR2 from the germline V gene are SGHDT and YYEEEE. There are 15 residues in the CDR3. CDR3: CASSSGSSSAGELFF. The CDR3 DNA is TGTGCCAGCAGCTCGGGCTCTAGCAGCGCCGGGGAGCTGTTTTTT.

The V gene is TRBV4-1, the J gene TRBJ1-2, with 10 bases identical to TRBD1. Germline CDR1 and CDR2: MGHRA and YSYEKL. The V and J ends lost 5 bases and 7 bases, in that order; junction bases with no gene match: 10. The CDR3 spans 15 residues. CDR3 nucleotides: TGCGCCAGCAGCGTGCGACAGGGGGCTGAAGTTGGCTACACCTTC. This codes for CASSVRQGAEVGYTF.

This clone was found a few times. The V gene is TRBV7-3, the J gene TRBJ1-1; D unclear. This CDR3 is 13 amino acids long. Germline assignment: CDR1 SGHTA and CDR2 FQGTGA. Deletions cut 1 base from V and 1 base from J, with 4 bases between. The DNA of the CDR3 is TGTGCCAGCAGCTTAAACAGGAACACTGAAGCTTTCTTT. Residues: CASSLNRNTEAFF.

The chain employs TRBV5-8 and TRBJ1-4, with a weak D call TRBD1 (6 bases). The CDR3 is 14 residues long. Trimming left V 4 bases short and J 5 bases short, with 12 bases between. The germline gives CDR1 SGHTS, CDR2 YDEGEE. CDR3 in DNA: TGTGCCAGCAGCCCCCGAGGGGGGAATGAAAAACTGTTTTTT. It is translated as CASSPRGGNEKLFF.

This clone was detected once. The J gene is TRBJ2-1, the V gene TRBV7-6, with D possibly TRBD2 on 6 matching bases. Germline loops: CDR1 SGHVS, CDR2 FNYEAQ. CDR3 length: 13 residues. V lost 3 bases and J lost 5, with 8 bases in between. The CDR3 region is CASSLRLDNEQFF. Written as DNA, the CDR3 is TGTGCCAGCAGCTTGAGACTAGACAATGAGCAGTTCTTC. Full variable domain (remainder filled in from reference TRBV7-6 and TRBJ2-1): GAGVSQSPRYKVTKRGQDVALRCDPISGHVSLYWYRQALGQGPEFLTYFNYEAQQDKSGLPNDRFSAERPEGSISTLTIQRTEQRDSAMYRCASSLRLDNEQFFGPGTRLTVL.

V is TRBV5-1 and J is TRBJ2-3, with D possibly being TRBD1 (5 bases). From germline, CDR1 is SGHRS and CDR2 YFSETQ. Between the trimmed V and J ends, which lost 4 bases and 3 bases, there was a span of 15 bases. The CDR3 runs to 15 residues. CDR3 protein: CASSQMVRQTDTQYF. The CDR3 region has the DNA TGCGCCAGCAGCCAGATGGTCCGACAGACAGATACGCAGTATTTT. The full variable domain, rest sourced from reference TRBV5-1 and TRBJ2-3, is KAGVTQTPRYLIKTRGQQVTLSCSPISGHRSVSWYQQTPGQGLQFLFEYFSETQRNKGNFPGRFSGRQFSNSRSEMNVSTLELGDSALYLCASSQMVRQTDTQYFGPGTRLTVL.

The chain couples TRBV9 to TRBJ2-7; D gene ambiguous. CDR1 is SGDLS and CDR2 is YYNGEE in the germline V gene. CDR3 length equals 15 residues. V dropped 4 bases and J dropped 3 bases, with 17 bases sitting between them. CDR3 in DNA: TGTGCCAGCAGCCCAGCCACTTTGACTGGCTACGAGCAGTACTTC. Encoded protein: CASSPATLTGYEQYF.